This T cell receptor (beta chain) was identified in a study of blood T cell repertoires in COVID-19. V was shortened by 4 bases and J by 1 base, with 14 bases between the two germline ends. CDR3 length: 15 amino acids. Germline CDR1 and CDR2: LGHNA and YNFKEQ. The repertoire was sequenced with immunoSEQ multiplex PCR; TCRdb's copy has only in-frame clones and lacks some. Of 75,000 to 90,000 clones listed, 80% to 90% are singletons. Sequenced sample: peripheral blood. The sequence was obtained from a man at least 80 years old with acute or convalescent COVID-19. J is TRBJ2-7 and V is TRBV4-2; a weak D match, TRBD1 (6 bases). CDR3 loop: CASSLSGTLSYEQYF. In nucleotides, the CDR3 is TGTGCCAGCAGCCTGTCCGGGACACTATCCTACGAGCAGTACTTC.